A selection of T cell receptor beta chains follows, all from one sample in a study of OX40 agonist ivuxolimab in advanced cancers. Sequencing was performed with immunoSEQ multiplex PCR; in TCRdb, only in-frame clones are kept and a portion is missing. The table lists 30,000 to 40,000 clones, about four fifths of them singletons. Sequences were derived from CD4+ or CD8+ T cells sorted from blood, sampled in a trial of the OX40 agonist ivuxolimab. Receptors originate from an adult with an advanced solid tumor such as melanoma, head and neck, liver or kidney cancer. Both conserved end residues are part of each CDR3. The order of the fields is V gene, clone size, J gene, D gene, CDR3 protein, CDR3 DNA. A D gene is named only where the DNA matches it firmly. The listing skips clone size in some rows; elsewhere it reads once, few, many or a size class.

>TRBV28|.|TRBJ1-5|TRBD1
CASSLTQGAINQPQHF
TGTGCCAGCAGTTTAACCCAGGGGGCGATCAATCAGCCCCAGCATTTT
>TRBV5-1|.|TRBJ1-2|.
CASSLDPSRGYTF
TGCGCCAGCAGCTTGGACCCCTCCAGGGGCTACACCTTC
>TRBV7-6|.|TRBJ2-5|TRBD1
CVSSFLGTEETQYF
TGTGTCAGCAGCTTCTTAGGGACAGAAGAGACCCAGTACTTC
>TRBV21-1|.|TRBJ1-1|.
CASSKAGVEGRNTEAFF
TGTGCCAGCAGCAAAGCTGGGGTCGAGGGAAGGAACACTGAAGCTTTCTTT
>TRBV13|.|TRBJ2-3|.
CASSLGAAGEITDTQYF
TGTGCCAGCAGCTTAGGGGCCGCAGGGGAGATAACAGATACGCAGTATTTT
>TRBV11-1|.|TRBJ2-1|TRBD2
CASSTGTSGYSYNEQFF
TGTGCCAGCAGCACCGGGACTAGCGGGTACTCCTACAATGAGCAGTTCTTC
>TRBV6-1|.|TRBJ2-1|.
CASSTDGSSYNEQFF
TGTGCCAGCAGCACGGACGGGAGCTCCTACAATGAGCAGTTCTTC
>TRBV4-1|.|TRBJ2-6|.
CASKEQFSGANVLTF
TGCGCCAGCAAGGAACAGTTCTCTGGGGCCAACGTCCTGACTTTC
>TRBV28|once|TRBJ1-5|.
CASSEELPGENQPQHF
TGTGCCAGCAGTGAGGAGCTTCCAGGGGAGAATCAGCCCCAGCATTTT
>TRBV9|.|TRBJ2-5|.
CASSVFQGGRETQYF
TGTGCCAGCAGCGTATTTCAGGGGGGGAGAGAGACCCAGTACTTC
>TRBV6-1|.|TRBJ2-7|TRBD2
CASSEASSGTYEQYF
TGTGCCAGCAGTGAAGCCTCTAGCGGGACCTACGAGCAGTACTTC
>TRBV10-3|.|TRBJ2-7|TRBD1
CAISELGERAGGTYEQYF
TGTGCCATCAGTGAGTTGGGGGAGAGGGCAGGGGGAACCTACGAGCAGTACTTC
>TRBV7-3|.|TRBJ2-3|.
CASSLQLDTDTQYF
TGTGCCAGCAGCTTACAGTTGGACACAGATACGCAGTATTTT
>TRBV2|.|TRBJ2-1|TRBD1
CASSPPGQGRNEQFF
TGTGCCAGCAGTCCTCCGGGACAGGGAAGGAATGAGCAGTTCTTC
>TRBV29-1|.|TRBJ2-3|.
CSARTGHTDTQYF
TGCAGCGCCAGGACGGGACACACAGATACGCAGTATTTT
>TRBV5-6|.|TRBJ2-3|TRBD2
CASSLAVAGGPDTQYF
TGTGCCAGCAGCTTGGCCGTCGCGGGAGGGCCAGATACGCAGTATTTT
>TRBV7-8|few|TRBJ2-1|.
CASSTRPDEQFF
TGTGCCAGCAGCACCCGCCCGGATGAGCAGTTCTTC
>TRBV5-4|few|TRBJ1-2|.
CASSLKGRLSYGYTF
TGTGCCAGCAGCTTAAAAGGCAGACTCTCCTATGGCTACACCTTC
>TRBV5-1|.|TRBJ2-7|.
CASSWDWANEQYF
TGCGCCAGCAGCTGGGACTGGGCCAACGAGCAGTACTTC
>TRBV21-1|.|TRBJ2-2|.
CASSKGSGGAPGELFF
TGTGCCAGCAGCAAAGGGAGCGGGGGGGCCCCCGGGGAGCTGTTTTTT
>TRBV6-5|.|TRBJ2-5|TRBD1
CASSYKGQETQYF
TGTGCCAGCAGTTACAAGGGACAGGAGACCCAGTACTTC
>TRBV7-9|.|TRBJ2-7|.
CASNPYEQYF
TGTGCCAGCAACCCCTACGAGCAGTACTTC
>TRBV28|once|TRBJ2-2|.
CASAPGRGFDTGELFF
TGTGCCAGCGCTCCGGGCAGGGGATTTGACACCGGGGAGCTGTTTTTT
>TRBV7-9|.|TRBJ1-1|.
CASSLSSSGATEAFF
TGTGCCAGCAGCTTAAGCAGCTCAGGGGCCACTGAAGCTTTCTTT
>TRBV30|.|TRBJ1-3|.
CAWSVALPNTIYF
TGTGCCTGGAGTGTCGCCCTGCCGAACACCATATATTTT
>TRBV6-5|.|TRBJ1-3|TRBD1
CASSPGGTGNTIYF
TGTGCCAGCAGTCCAGGGGGCACTGGAAACACCATATATTTT
>TRBV6-1|.|TRBJ1-4|.
CASRPALEYEKLFF
TGTGCCAGCAGGCCGGCCTTAGAGTATGAAAAACTGTTTTTT
>TRBV6-1|.|TRBJ2-1|.
CASEWGYNEQFF
TGTGCCAGCGAATGGGGGTACAATGAGCAGTTCTTC
>TRBV27|.|TRBJ2-7|.
CASSLSYEQYF
TGTGCCAGCAGTCTCTCCTACGAGCAGTACTTC
>TRBV12-5|.|TRBJ2-7|TRBD2
CASGLGVAGGPIEQYF
TGTGCTAGTGGTTTGGGCGTAGCGGGAGGGCCGATCGAGCAGTACTTC
>TRBV2|few|TRBJ1-5|TRBD1
CASWTGDSNQPQHF
TGTGCTAGCTGGACAGGAGATAGCAATCAGCCCCAGCATTTT
>TRBV7-9|.|TRBJ2-3|TRBD2
CASSPEVGEGDTQYF
TGTGCCAGCAGCCCCGAAGTGGGGGAGGGAGATACGCAGTATTTT
>TRBV4-3|few|TRBJ2-7|.
CASSQDRTAYYEQYF
TGCGCCAGCAGCCAAGATAGGACAGCCTACTACGAGCAGTACTTC